This T cell receptor beta chain was retrieved from a study of spatial heterogeneity in lung cancer. Looked up from germline, CDR1 is MDHEN and CDR2 is SYDVKM. V dropped 2 bases and J dropped 0 bases, with 7 bases sitting between them. The CDR3 is 14 amino acids. Described time point: blood at routine non-recurrence follow-up after resection. The sequenced material consisted of unsorted whole RNA from tumor, nontumor lung or frozen PBMC. In its sample, this clonotype was seen a few times. TCRdb itself ran the 5' RACE reads through MiXCR, one entry per CDR3 protein. The sample includes roughly 120,000 distinct CDR3 sequences, more than 9% of them seen just once.

This receptor was obtained from a male donor with early-stage non-small cell lung cancer. The V gene is TRBV28, the J gene TRBJ1-1; D remains ambiguous. The sample here was PBMCs, taken at follow-up. The CDR3 spells CASSLISLNTEAFF. The DNA of the CDR3 is TGTGCCAGCAGTTTAATCAGTTTGAACACTGAAGCTTTCTTT.